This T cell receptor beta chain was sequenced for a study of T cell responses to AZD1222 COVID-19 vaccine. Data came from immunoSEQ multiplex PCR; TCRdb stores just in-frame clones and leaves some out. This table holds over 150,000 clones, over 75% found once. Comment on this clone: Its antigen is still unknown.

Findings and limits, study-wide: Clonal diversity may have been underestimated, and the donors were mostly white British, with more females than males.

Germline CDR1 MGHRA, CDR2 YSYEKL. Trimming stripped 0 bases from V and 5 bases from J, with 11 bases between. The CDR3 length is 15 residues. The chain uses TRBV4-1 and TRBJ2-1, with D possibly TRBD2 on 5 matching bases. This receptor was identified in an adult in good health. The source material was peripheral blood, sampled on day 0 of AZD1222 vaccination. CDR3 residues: CASSQETGFHNEQFF. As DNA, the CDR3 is TGCGCCAGCAGCCAAGAAACGGGGTTCCACAATGAGCAGTTCTTC.